Following are 25 T cell receptor beta chains from one sample sequenced in a study of technical replicates of blood from a few donors. This table comes from immunoSEQ multiplex PCR, and its TCRdb copy is limited to in-frame clones, with some not included. The top ten hold under 0.3% of the sample, which has about 88,000 clones, under 95% seen once. Sequences were obtained from T cells isolated from PBMCs. Receptors were obtained from a human donor in good health.

The chain has TRBV9 and TRBJ1-1, with D hard to call. The germline V gene encodes CDR1 SGDLS and CDR2 YYNGEE. Trimming pared 0 bases from V and 0 bases from J, leaving 6 bases between. This CDR3 region has 14 residues. In DNA, the CDR3 is TGTGCCAGCAGCGTAGAACAGTTGAACACTGAAGCTTTCTTT. Translated: CASSVEQLNTEAFF.

In DNA, the CDR3 is TGCGCCAGCAGCTTAGGTAGCGGGGCGCGAAATTCACCCCTCCACTTT. Amino acids: CASSLGSGARNSPLHF. The rearrangement joins TRBV5-1 to TRBJ1-6; perhaps TRBD1 as D (5 bases). V lost 2 bases and J lost 7, with 16 bases in between. The germline CDR1 and CDR2 sequences are SGHRS and YFSETQ. This CDR3 comprises 16 residues. The whole variable domain, filled in from reference TRBV5-1 and TRBJ1-6, reads KAGVTQTPRYLIKTRGQQVTLSCSPISGHRSVSWYQQTPGQGLQFLFEYFSETQRNKGNFPGRFSGRQFSNSRSEMNVSTLELGDSALYLCASSLGSGARNSPLHFGNGTRLTVT.

The chain is built from TRBV5-1 and TRBJ2-1; a possible D gene is TRBD2 (5 bases). The germline V and J ends were trimmed by 0 bases and 1 base, with 5 bases remaining between them. The germline V gene has CDR1 SGHRS and CDR2 YFSETQ. The CDR3 totals 14 residues. CDR3 sequence reads: CASSLGGSYNEQFF. The CDR3 region has the DNA TGCGCCAGCAGCTTGGGAGGGTCCTACAATGAGCAGTTCTTC.

J is TRBJ2-7 and V is TRBV5-6; tentative D call: TRBD2 (6 bases). Trimming stripped 7 bases from V and 1 base from J, with 12 bases between. The CDR3 is made up of 13 amino acids. Germline loops: CDR1 SGHDT, CDR2 YYEEEE. CDR3: CASRPAGSYEQYF. The CDR3 region has the DNA TGTGCCAGCCGGCCAGCGGGTTCCTACGAGCAGTACTTC.

The V gene is TRBV7-2, the J gene TRBJ2-3, with 10 bases lining up with TRBD2. V lost 4 bases to trimming and J lost 3 bases; unmatched junction nucleotides: 4. This CDR3 contains 15 residues. Germline assignment: CDR1 SGHTA and CDR2 FQGNSA. CDR3 sequence reads: CASSSTSGVTDTQYF. In nucleotides, the CDR3 is TGTGCCAGCAGCTCAACTAGCGGGGTTACAGATACGCAGTATTTT.

This chain joins TRBV7-9 and TRBJ1-1, with 7 bases aligning to TRBD1. The CDR3 has 17 amino acids. Germline assignment: CDR1 SEHNR and CDR2 FQNEAQ (reference sequence). V trimming: 0 bases; J trimming: 0 bases; junction bases outside the gene matches: 7. CDR3: CASSLALTGYMNTEAFF. The CDR3 nucleotides read TGTGCCAGCAGCTTAGCTCTGACAGGGTACATGAACACTGAAGCTTTCTTT.

The chain combines TRBV4-1 with TRBJ2-7, with TRBD2 identical over 7 bases. Germline loops: CDR1 MGHRA, CDR2 YSYEKL. The length of the CDR3 is 12 residues. With V trimmed by 1 base and J by 13 bases, 7 bases remained unmatched. CDR3 coding DNA: TGCGCCAGCAGCCAAGCCGGGAGCGGGATATACTTC. Amino acid sequence: CASSQAGSGIYF.

The genes are TRBV7-9 and TRBJ1-4, with D tentatively TRBD1 (6 bases). The germline V and J ends were trimmed by 5 bases and 3 bases, with 10 bases remaining between them. Germline CDR1 reads SEHNR; CDR2 reads FQNEAQ (reference sequence). There are 14 residues in the CDR3. CDR3 amino acids: CASSPTGPNEKLFF. CDR3 nucleotides: TGTGCCAGCAGCCCGACAGGACCTAATGAAAAACTGTTTTTT.

This chain uses TRBV18 with TRBJ2-5, with D tentatively TRBD1 (6 bases). The CDR3 is made up of 15 amino acids. From germline, CDR1 is KGHSH and CDR2 LQKENI. V was clipped by 0 bases and J by 9 bases, with 17 bases between them. This CDR3 reads CASSPPGASKRPQYF. The CDR3 DNA reads as TGTGCCAGCTCACCACCGGGGGCCTCCAAGAGACCCCAGTACTTC.

The chain combines TRBV28 with TRBJ2-7, with a tentative D call TRBD1 (6 bases). This CDR3 is built from 16 residues. V shed 5 bases and J shed 1 base, with 18 bases lying between them. Germline V CDR1 and CDR2: MDHEN, SYDVKM. The CDR3 loop is CASSTRGHNLSYEQYF. Here the CDR3 DNA reads TGTGCCAGCAGTACTAGGGGACACAATCTTTCCTACGAGCAGTACTTC.

This clone was counted once. The rearrangement links TRBV10-1 to TRBJ2-5; a weak D match, TRBD1 (5 bases). Germline V lookup: CDR1 WNHNN, CDR2 SYGVQD (reference sequence). The CDR3 loop spans 14 amino acids. The V and J ends lost 3 bases and 5 bases respectively, with 13 bases between them. The CDR3 DNA follows: TGCGCCAGCAGTGACAGGGAAGTGGGGGAGACCCAGTACTTC. As protein: CASSDREVGETQYF.

The chain is built from TRBV2 and TRBJ1-1; no reliable D call. Trimming pared 3 bases from V and 4 bases from J, leaving 21 bases between. Per germline, CDR1 SNHLY and CDR2 FYNNEI. The CDR3 runs to 17 residues. The CDR3 protein is CASSDPGLSPLGTEAFF. The CDR3 DNA follows: TGTGCCAGCAGTGACCCGGGTCTGAGCCCGTTAGGCACTGAAGCTTTCTTT. Filled out from reference TRBV2 and TRBJ1-1, the complete variable domain reads EPEVTQTPSHQVTQMGQEVILRCVPISNHLYFYWYRQILGQKVEFLVSFYNNEISEKSEIFDDQFSVERPDGSNFTLKIRSTKLEDSAMYFCASSDPGLSPLGTEAFFGQGTRLTVV.

This clone was observed once. The CDR3: CASRDDGTGSNQPQHF. CDR3 sequence (DNA): TGTGCCAGCAGGGACGACGGGACAGGTAGCAATCAGCCCCAGCATTTT. The rearrangement uses TRBV27 and TRBJ1-5; 8 bases are shared with TRBD1. After removal of 6 bases from V and 0 bases from J, the junction contained 7 bases not matched to a gene. Per the germline V gene, CDR1 is MNHEY and CDR2 is SMNVEV (reference sequence). The CDR3 sequence is 16 residues long.

This chain links TRBV7-2 with TRBJ1-1; tentative D call: TRBD1 (5 bases). Germline-derived CDR1 and CDR2 are SGHTA and FQGNSA. Trimming stripped 2 bases from V and 3 bases from J, with 7 bases between. This CDR3 is 13 amino acids long. CDR3 loop: CASSLKGYTEAFF. In nucleotides, the CDR3 is TGTGCCAGCAGCTTAAAGGGGTACACTGAAGCTTTCTTT. Full variable domain (outside the CDR3, taken from reference TRBV7-2 and TRBJ1-1): GAGVSQSPSNKVTEKGKDVELRCDPISGHTALYWYRQSLGQGLEFLIYFQGNSAPDKSGLPSDRFSAERTGGSVSTLTIQRTQQEDSAVYLCASSLKGYTEAFFGQGTRLTVV.

This clone was picked up one time. The chain links TRBV7-6 to TRBJ2-1, with 7 bases fitting TRBD2. The trim removed 5 bases at V and 4 bases at J, leaving 8 bases unmatched. The germline V gene has CDR1 SGHVS and CDR2 FNYEAQ. This CDR3 has 15 amino acids. CDR3 sequence (DNA): TGTGCCAGCAGCGGGGGATTGGGAGGGTACAATGAGCAGTTCTTC. It translates to CASSGGLGGYNEQFF.

This chain links TRBV5-6 with TRBJ1-1; the D is unclear. CDR3 length: 14 residues. The germline V gene encodes CDR1 SGHDT and CDR2 YYEEEE. Trimming shortened V by 4 bases and J by 4 bases, and 14 bases separated the two germline ends. CDR3 bases: TGTGCCAGCAGCCGGCCCCCACGAGGCACTGAAGCTTTCTTT. Its protein product is CASSRPPRGTEAFF.

V and J are TRBV11-2 and TRBJ1-1, with no clear D. CDR1 and CDR2 (germline): SGHAT, FQNNGV. The length of the CDR3 is 13 residues. V was clipped by 3 bases and J by 7 bases, with 12 bases between them. The CDR3 spells CASSFGRLFEAFF. CDR3 coding DNA: TGTGCCAGCAGCTTCGGCAGGCTATTTGAAGCTTTCTTT.

The rearrangement joins TRBV28 to TRBJ2-3; tentative D call: TRBD2 (6 bases). This CDR3 has 15 residues. The germline V gene encodes CDR1 MDHEN and CDR2 SYDVKM. V shed 1 base and J shed 0 bases, with 8 bases lying between them. CDR3 residues: CASSLSGTSTDTQYF. Here the CDR3 DNA reads TGTGCCAGCAGTTTATCCGGGACTAGCACAGATACGCAGTATTTT.

The gene calls are TRBV6-6 and TRBJ2-3, with 8 nucleotides matching TRBD2. After removal of 5 bases from V and 4 bases from J, the junction contained 5 bases not matched to a gene. The CDR3 is 14 residues long. Germline CDR1 is MNHNY and CDR2 is SVGAGI (reference sequence). The chain's CDR3 is CASSPGGGADTQYF. The CDR3 coding sequence is TGTGCCAGCAGTCCCGGGGGGGGAGCAGATACGCAGTATTTT.

The V and J genes are TRBV4-1 and TRBJ2-7; 9 positions match TRBD2. Germline loops: CDR1 MGHRA, CDR2 YSYEKL. Trimming took 2 bases from V and 4 from J; bases not matched to a gene: 12. The length of the CDR3 is 17 residues. In nucleotides, the CDR3 is TGCGCCAGCAGCCAATCAGGCGGGAGGGCCATCCATTACGAGCAGTACTTC. Translation gives CASSQSGGRAIHYEQYF.

The chain couples TRBV6-5 to TRBJ2-7, with D tentatively TRBD2 (6 bases). V lost 6 bases and J lost 0, with 12 bases in between. The CDR3 totals 14 residues. Germline values: CDR1 MNHEY, CDR2 SVGAGI. CDR3: CASRTRELSYEQYF. The CDR3 bases are TGTGCCAGCAGAACCCGGGAGCTCTCCTACGAGCAGTACTTC.

In this sample, this clone turned up a few times. The rearrangement uses TRBV28 and TRBJ2-7; 8 nucleotides line up with TRBD1. V was pared by 6 bases and J by 6 bases, with 13 bases of the junction left unmatched. From germline, CDR1 is MDHEN and CDR2 SYDVKM. This CDR3 is 15 amino acids long. The CDR3 spells CASRTQGGLVVEQYF. CDR3 bases: TGTGCCAGCAGGACACAGGGGGGACTGGTCGTCGAGCAGTACTTC. The full variable domain, completed using reference TRBV28 and TRBJ2-7, is DVKVTQSSRYLVKRTGEKVFLECVQDMDHENMFWYRQDPGLGLRLIYFSYDVKMKEKGDIPEGYSVSREKKERFSLILESASTNQTSMYLCASRTQGGLVVEQYFGPGTRLTVT.

This chain uses TRBV27 with TRBJ2-7; 11 positions match TRBD2. This CDR3 has 15 amino acids. Germline V gives CDR1 MNHEY, CDR2 SMNVEV (reference sequence). The junction had 5 bases not matched to a gene; V was cut back by 2 bases and J by 5 bases. This CDR3 reads CASSLTSGSVDEQYF. For the CDR3, the DNA is TGTGCCAGCAGTTTAACTAGCGGGAGTGTAGACGAGCAGTACTTC.

This clone has only a few counts. The chain employs TRBV27 and TRBJ2-7; TRBD2 might be the D (6 bases). V was shortened by 2 bases and J by 3 bases, with 8 bases between the two germline ends. The germline gives CDR1 MNHEY, CDR2 SMNVEV (reference sequence). The CDR3 loop spans 13 amino acids. The chain's CDR3 is CASSLGGGYEQYF. CDR3 DNA sequence: TGTGCCAGCAGTTTAGGGGGAGGCTACGAGCAGTACTTC.

This sequence joins TRBV7-2 and TRBJ1-1; the D is unclear. CDR3 length: 16 amino acids. Germline V gene data show CDR1 as SGHTA and CDR2 as FQGNSA. The V and J ends lost 6 bases and 0 bases respectively, with 17 bases between them. The chain's CDR3 is CASSRDQTRLNTEAFF. The CDR3 DNA follows: TGTGCCAGCAGTCGTGACCAGACCAGGTTGAACACTGAAGCTTTCTTT.